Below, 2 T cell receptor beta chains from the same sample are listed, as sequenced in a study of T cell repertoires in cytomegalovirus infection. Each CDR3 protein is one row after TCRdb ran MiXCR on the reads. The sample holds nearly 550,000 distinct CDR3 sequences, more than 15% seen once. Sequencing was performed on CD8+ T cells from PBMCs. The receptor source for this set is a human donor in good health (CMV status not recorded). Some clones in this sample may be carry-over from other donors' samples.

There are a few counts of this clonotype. DNA for the CDR3: TGTGCCAGCAGTTTAGCGCTTGCCAGGTTGAACACTGAAGCTTTCTTT. Protein sequence: CASSLALARLNTEAFF. The gene calls are TRBV12-3 or TRBV12-4 and TRBJ1-1; D gene ambiguous. The CDR3 sequence is 16 residues long. V lost 0 bases and J 0 bases, leaving 11 bases between the germline ends.

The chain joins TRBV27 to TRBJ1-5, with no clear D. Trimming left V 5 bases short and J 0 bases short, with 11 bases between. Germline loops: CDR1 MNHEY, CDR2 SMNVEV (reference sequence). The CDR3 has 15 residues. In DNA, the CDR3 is TGTGCCAGCAGTGCCACTATTTATAGCAATCAGCCCCAGCATTTT. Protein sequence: CASSATIYSNQPQHF.